A selection of T cell receptor beta chains follows, all from one sample in a study of cytomegalovirus exposure and HLA in healthy donors. Sequencing was performed with immunoSEQ multiplex PCR; in TCRdb, only in-frame clones are kept and a portion is missing. Found here are under 300,000 clones, roughly 88% of them singletons; the top ten hold 3.5% to 4%. The specimen was PBMCs. These receptors were taken from a man in his forties or fifties in good health and CMV-seropositive. Both conserved end residues are part of each CDR3. A D gene is named only where the DNA matches it firmly. A row's size may be missing; if present it is once, few, many or a size class.

>TRBV28|TRBD2|TRBJ2-7|-
CASSGLAGSYEQYF
TGTGCCAGCAGCGGACTAGCGGGGTCTTACGAGCAGTACTTC
>TRBV10-3|TRBD1|TRBJ1-5|-
CAITWDRGDKTGSNQPQHF
TGTGCCATCACCTGGGACAGGGGGGATAAAACAGGTAGCAATCAGCCCCAGCATTTT
>TRBV5-4|TRBD1|TRBJ1-1|once
CASSLASGGKTEAFF
TGTGCCAGCAGCTTGGCTTCAGGGGGGAAGACTGAAGCTTTCTTT
>TRBV5-1|TRBD2|TRBJ2-3|-
CASSPGGGSTDTQYF
TGCGCCAGCAGCCCCGGGGGGGGGAGCACAGATACGCAGTATTTT
>TRBV5-4|-|TRBJ2-7|-
CASSLGLSSYEQYF
TGTGCCAGCAGCTTGGGCCTGAGCTCCTACGAGCAGTACTTC
>TRBV14|-|TRBJ2-1|once
CASSRPLGVEQFF
TGTGCCAGCAGCCGACCCTTAGGGGTTGAGCAGTTCTTC
>TRBV29-1|TRBD1|TRBJ1-1|-
CSVEGGQGAPNAEAFF
TGCAGCGTTGAAGGAGGGCAGGGGGCACCCAATGCTGAAGCTTTCTTT
>TRBV19|TRBD1|TRBJ2-1|-
CASRETGARSSYNEQFF
TGTGCCAGTAGAGAGACAGGGGCTCGGAGCTCCTACAATGAGCAGTTCTTC
>TRBV7-2|-|TRBJ2-7|-
CASSLAGAYEQYF
TGTGCCAGCAGCTTAGCGGGAGCCTACGAGCAGTACTTC
>TRBV27|TRBD1|TRBJ2-7|-
CASSWDPPGQGAYEQYF
TGTGCCAGCAGCTGGGACCCCCCGGGACAGGGAGCCTACGAGCAGTACTTC